This T cell receptor (beta chain) was captured in a study of T cell changes during pregnancy in multiple sclerosis (dated by TCRdb to between 2019 and 2020). Regarding the study in general: In women with multiple sclerosis, the researchers looked at how the T cell repertoire shifted as pregnancy progressed.

Libraries were prepared through the immunoSEQ multiplex PCR assay. The clones in this table, taken by TCRdb from immuneACCESS, are in-frame only. Not every clone is retained; where verified, under half of the shortfall comes from an unresolved V gene, and the cause of the rest is unknown. The sample data list around 85,000 clones, and about 90% of these were observed just once. In total, the top ten clones hold roughly 4% of the sample. Notes on this clone: It has no known antigen specificity. The record has no base qualities; no much larger clone is one base away.

From the germline V gene, CDR1 is MNHEY and CDR2 is SVGAGI. Measured from the cysteine to the phenylalanine, the CDR3 is 14 residues long. Of the read, only the CDR3 DNA is kept; its 42 bases are in frame from base 1. Trimming accounts for 5 bases at V and 4 bases at J, while the number of junction bases matched to no gene is 5. This TCR was recovered from a female donor in good health, serving as a control in a pregnancy study. Some clones in this sample may be carry-over from other donors' samples. The sequences come from PBMCs, collected in the first trimester of pregnancy. Recombination joined TRBV6-5 with TRBJ1-5, and 7 bases in between align with TRBD1. The nucleotides read TGTGCCAGCAGTCCCAGGGGGTTGAATCAGCCCCAGCATTTT. Translated, it reads CASSPRGLNQPQHF.